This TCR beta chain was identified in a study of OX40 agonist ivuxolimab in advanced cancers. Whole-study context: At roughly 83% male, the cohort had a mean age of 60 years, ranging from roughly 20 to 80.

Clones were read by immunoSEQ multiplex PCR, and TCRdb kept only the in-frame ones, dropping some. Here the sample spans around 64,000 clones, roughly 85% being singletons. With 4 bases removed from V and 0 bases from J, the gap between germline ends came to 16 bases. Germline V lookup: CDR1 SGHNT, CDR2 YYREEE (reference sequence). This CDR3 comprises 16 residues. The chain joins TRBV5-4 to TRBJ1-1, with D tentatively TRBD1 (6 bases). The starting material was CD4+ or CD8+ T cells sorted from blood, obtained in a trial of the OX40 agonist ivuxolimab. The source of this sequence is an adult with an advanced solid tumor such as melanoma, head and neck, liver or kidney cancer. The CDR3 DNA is TGTGCCAGCAGCCAAGGGGGGAGAGCAATGAACACTGAAGCTTTCTTT. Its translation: CASSQGGRAMNTEAFF.